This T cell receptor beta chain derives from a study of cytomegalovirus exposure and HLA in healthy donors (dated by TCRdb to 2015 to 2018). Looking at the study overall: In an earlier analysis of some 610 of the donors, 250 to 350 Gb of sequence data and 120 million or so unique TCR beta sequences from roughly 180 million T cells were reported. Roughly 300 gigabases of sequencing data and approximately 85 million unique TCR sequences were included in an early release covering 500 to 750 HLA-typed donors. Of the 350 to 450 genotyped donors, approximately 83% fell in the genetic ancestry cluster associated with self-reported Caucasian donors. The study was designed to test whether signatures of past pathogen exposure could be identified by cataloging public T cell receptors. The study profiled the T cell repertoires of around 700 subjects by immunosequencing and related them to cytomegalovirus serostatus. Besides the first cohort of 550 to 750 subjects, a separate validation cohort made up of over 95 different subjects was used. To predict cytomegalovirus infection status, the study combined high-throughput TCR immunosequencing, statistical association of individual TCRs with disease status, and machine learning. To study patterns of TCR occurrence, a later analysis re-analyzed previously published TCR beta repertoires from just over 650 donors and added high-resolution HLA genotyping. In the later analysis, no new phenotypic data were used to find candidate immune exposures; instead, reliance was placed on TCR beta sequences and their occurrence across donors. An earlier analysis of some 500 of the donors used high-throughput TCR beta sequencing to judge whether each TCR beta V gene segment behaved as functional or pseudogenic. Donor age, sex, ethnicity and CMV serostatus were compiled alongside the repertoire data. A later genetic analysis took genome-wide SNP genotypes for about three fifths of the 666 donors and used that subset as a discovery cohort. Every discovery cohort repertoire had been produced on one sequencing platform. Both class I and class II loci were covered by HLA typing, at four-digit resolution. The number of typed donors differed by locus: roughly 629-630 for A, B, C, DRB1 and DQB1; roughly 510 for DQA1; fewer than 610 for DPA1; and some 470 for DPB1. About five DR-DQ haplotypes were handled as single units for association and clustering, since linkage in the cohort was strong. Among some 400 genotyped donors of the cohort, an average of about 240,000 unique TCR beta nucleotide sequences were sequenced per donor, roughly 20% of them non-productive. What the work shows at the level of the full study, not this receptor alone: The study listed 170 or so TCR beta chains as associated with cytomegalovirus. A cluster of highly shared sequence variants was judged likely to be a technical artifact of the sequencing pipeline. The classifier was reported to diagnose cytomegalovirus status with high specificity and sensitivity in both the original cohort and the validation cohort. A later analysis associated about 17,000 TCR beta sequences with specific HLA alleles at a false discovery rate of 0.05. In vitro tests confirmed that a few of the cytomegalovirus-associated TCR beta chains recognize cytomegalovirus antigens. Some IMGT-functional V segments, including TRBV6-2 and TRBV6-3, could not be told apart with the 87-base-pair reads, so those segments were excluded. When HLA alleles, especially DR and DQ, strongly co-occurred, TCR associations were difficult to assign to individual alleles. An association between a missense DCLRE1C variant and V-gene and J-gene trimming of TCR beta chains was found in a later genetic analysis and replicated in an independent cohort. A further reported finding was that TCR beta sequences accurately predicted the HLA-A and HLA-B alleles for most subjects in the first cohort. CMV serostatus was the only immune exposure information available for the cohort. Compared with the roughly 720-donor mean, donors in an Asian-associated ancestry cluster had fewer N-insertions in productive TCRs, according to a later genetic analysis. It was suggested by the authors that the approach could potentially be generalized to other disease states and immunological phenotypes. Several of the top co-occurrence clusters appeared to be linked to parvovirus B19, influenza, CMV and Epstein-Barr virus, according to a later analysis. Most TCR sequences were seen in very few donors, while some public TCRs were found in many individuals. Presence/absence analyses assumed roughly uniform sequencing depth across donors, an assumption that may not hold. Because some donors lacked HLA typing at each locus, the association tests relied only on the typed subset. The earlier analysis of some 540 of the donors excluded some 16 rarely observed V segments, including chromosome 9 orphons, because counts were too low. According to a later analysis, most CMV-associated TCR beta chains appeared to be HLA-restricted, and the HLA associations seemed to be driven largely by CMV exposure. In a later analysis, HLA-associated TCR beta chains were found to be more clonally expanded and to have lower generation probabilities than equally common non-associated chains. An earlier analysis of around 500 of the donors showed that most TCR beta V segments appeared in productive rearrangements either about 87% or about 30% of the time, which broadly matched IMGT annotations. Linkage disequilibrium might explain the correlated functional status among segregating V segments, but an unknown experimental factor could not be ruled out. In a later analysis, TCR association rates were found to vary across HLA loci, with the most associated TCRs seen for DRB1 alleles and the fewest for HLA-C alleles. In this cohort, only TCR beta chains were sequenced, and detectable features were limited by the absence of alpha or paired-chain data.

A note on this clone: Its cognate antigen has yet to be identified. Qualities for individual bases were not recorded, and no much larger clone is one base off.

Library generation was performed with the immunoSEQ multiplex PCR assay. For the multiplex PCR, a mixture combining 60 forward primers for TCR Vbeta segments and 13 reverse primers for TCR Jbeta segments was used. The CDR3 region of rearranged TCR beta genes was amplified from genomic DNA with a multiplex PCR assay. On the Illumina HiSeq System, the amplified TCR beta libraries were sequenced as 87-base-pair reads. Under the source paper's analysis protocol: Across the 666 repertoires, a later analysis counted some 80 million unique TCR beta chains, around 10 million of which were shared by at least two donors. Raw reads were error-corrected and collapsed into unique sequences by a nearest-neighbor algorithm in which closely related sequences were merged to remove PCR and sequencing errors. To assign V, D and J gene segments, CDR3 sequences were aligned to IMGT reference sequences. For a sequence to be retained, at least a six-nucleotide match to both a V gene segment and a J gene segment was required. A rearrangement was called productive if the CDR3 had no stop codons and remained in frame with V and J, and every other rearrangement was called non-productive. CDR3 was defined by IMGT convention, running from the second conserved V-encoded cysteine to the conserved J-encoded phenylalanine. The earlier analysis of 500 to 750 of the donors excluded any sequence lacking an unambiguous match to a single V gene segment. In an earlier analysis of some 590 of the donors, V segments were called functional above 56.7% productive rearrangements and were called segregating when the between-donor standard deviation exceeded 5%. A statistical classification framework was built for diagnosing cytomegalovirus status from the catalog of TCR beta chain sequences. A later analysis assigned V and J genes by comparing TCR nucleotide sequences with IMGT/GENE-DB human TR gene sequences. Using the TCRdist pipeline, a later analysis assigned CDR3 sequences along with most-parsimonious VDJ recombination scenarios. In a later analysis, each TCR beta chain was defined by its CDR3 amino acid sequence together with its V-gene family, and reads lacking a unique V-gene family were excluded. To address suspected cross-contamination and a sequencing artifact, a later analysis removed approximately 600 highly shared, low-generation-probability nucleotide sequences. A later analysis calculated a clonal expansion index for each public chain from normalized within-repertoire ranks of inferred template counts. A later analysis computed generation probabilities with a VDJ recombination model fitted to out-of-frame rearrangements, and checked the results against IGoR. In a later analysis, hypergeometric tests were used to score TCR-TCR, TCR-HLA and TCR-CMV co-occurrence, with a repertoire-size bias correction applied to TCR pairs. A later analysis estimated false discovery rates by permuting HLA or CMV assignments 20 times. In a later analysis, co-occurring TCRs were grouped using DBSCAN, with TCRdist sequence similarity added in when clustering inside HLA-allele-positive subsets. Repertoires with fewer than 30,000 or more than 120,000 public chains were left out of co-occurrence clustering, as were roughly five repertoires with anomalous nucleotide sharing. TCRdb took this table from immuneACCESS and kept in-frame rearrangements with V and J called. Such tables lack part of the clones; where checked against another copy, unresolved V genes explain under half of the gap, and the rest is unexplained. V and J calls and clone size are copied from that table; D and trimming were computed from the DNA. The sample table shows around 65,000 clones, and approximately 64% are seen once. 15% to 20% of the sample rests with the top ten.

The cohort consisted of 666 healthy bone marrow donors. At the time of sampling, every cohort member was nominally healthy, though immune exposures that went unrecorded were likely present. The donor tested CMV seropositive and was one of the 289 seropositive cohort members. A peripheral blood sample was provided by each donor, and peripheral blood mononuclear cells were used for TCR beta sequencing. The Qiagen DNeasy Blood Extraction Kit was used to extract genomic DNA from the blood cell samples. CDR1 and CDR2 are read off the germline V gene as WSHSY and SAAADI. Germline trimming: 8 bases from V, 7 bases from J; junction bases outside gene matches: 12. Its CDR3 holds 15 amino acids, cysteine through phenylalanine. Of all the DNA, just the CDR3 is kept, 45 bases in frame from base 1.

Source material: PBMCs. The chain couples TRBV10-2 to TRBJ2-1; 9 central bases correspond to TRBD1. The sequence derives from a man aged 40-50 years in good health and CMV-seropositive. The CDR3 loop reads CASARDREVGNEQFF. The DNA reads TGCGCCAGCGCTCGGGACAGGGAGGTGGGAAATGAGCAGTTCTTC.